One sample yielded the 15 T cell receptor beta chains listed below, sequenced in a study of blood T cell repertoires in COVID-19. The protocol was immunoSEQ multiplex PCR, while the TCRdb copy is restricted to in-frame clones and leaves out a portion. The sample has 150,000 to 200,000 clones; over 75% are singletons. Material for sequencing was PBMCs or T cells enriched from blood (not recorded which). These receptors were taken from a woman aged 45-59 years who had recovered from COVID-19.

J is TRBJ1-1 and V is TRBV28; TRBD1 matches 7 bases. Germline lookup yields CDR1 MDHEN and CDR2 SYDVKM. After removal of 5 bases from V and 4 bases from J, the junction contained 4 bases not matched to a gene. The CDR3 runs to 13 residues. CDR3 DNA sequence: TGTGCCAGCAGTCAGGCAGGGGGCACTGAAGCTTTCTTT. Its translation: CASSQAGGTEAFF.

The J gene is TRBJ2-7, the V gene TRBV4-1, with 7 positions matching TRBD1. The CDR3 is 15 amino acids. Germline V gives CDR1 MGHRA, CDR2 YSYEKL. Trimming took 3 bases from V and 3 from J; bases not matched to a gene: 8. CDR3 in amino acids: CASSHRGDRDYEQYF. The CDR3, as DNA: TGCGCCAGCAGCCACCGTGGGGACAGAGACTACGAGCAGTACTTC.

This clone was detected once. The V call is TRBV21-1, the J call TRBJ2-1; the table gives TRBD2 as D, unverified against the DNA. TRBV21-1 is shown as a pseudogene. This CDR3 has 15 residues. The CDR3 coding sequence is TGTGCCAGCAGTGGCGGGGATTTGGGTTTGAATGAGCAGTTCTTC. Its translation: CASSGGDLGLNEQFF.

J is TRBJ1-6 and V is TRBV6-6; 7 bases match TRBD1. CDR3 size: 15 residues. Per germline, CDR1 MNHNY and CDR2 SVGAGI (reference sequence). V lost 8 bases and J lost 2; bases outside the gene matches: 6. CDR3 nucleotide sequence: TGTGCCAGCGCCCAGACAGGGACCTATAATTCACCCCTCCACTTT. It encodes CASAQTGTYNSPLHF.

This clone appeared a few times. The rearrangement uses TRBV14 and TRBJ2-1, with 14 bases aligning to TRBD2. Trimming took 2 bases from V and 7 from J; bases not matched to a gene: 7. The germline gives CDR1 SGHDN, CDR2 FVKESK. The CDR3 covers 17 residues. The CDR3 DNA reads TGTGCCAGCAGCCAATGGGAGGGACTAGCGGGAGTTAATGAGCAGTTCTTC. It encodes CASSQWEGLAGVNEQFF.

V gene TRBV7-2 combines with J gene TRBJ1-2; 7 bases are a match to TRBD1. V trimming: 1 base; J trimming: 7 bases; junction bases outside the gene matches: 9. This CDR3 has 15 residues. The germline V gene has CDR1 SGHTA and CDR2 FQGNSA. The CDR3 DNA reads TGTGCCAGCAGCTTAGATTTCACAGGGGATGGTGGCTACACCTTC. Amino acid sequence: CASSLDFTGDGGYTF.

The chain uses TRBV6-5 and TRBJ2-1; 9 bases match TRBD1. This CDR3 comprises 14 residues. The V and J ends lost 6 bases and 10 bases, in that order; junction bases with no gene match: 10. The germline gives CDR1 MNHEY, CDR2 SVGAGI. CDR3 coding DNA: TGTGCCAGCAGCTGGACAGGGGCAACGAAAGAGCAGTTCTTC. Its translation: CASSWTGATKEQFF.

The genes are TRBV4-1 and TRBJ2-7, with D possibly matching TRBD1 (6 bases). The V gene lost 0 bases and the J gene lost 3 bases, with 12 bases spanning the gap. Germline CDR1 and CDR2: MGHRA and YSYEKL. The CDR3 contains 15 residues. The CDR3 sequence is CASSQDFSRGYEQYF. CDR3 in DNA: TGCGCCAGCAGCCAAGATTTCTCCAGGGGCTACGAGCAGTACTTC.

J is TRBJ2-7 and V is TRBV5-6, with 10 bases aligning to TRBD2. This CDR3 spans 17 amino acids. Losses at the gene ends were 1 base for V and 0 bases for J; bases not matched to a gene: 7. Germline-derived CDR1 and CDR2 are SGHDT and YYEEEE. This CDR3 reads CASSLRRASGSSYEQYF. CDR3 DNA: TGTGCCAGCAGCTTGAGGCGGGCTAGCGGGAGCTCCTACGAGCAGTACTTC.

The gene calls are TRBV5-6 and TRBJ1-5; D gene unclear. CDR1 is SGHDT, CDR2 YYEEEE, per germline. CDR3 length: 17 residues. V lost 0 bases and J 1 base, leaving 14 bases between the germline ends. CDR3 DNA sequence: TGTGCCAGCAGCTTGGCCTACAGCGGAGGCAGCAATCAGCCCCAGCATTTT. Translated: CASSLAYSGGSNQPQHF.

This rearrangement joins TRBV30 to TRBJ2-2; D ambiguous. CDR1 and CDR2 from the germline V gene are GTSNPN and SVGIG (reference sequence). The V end lost 0 bases, the J end lost 8 bases, and 4 bases lay between the germline ends. There are 11 residues in the CDR3. CDR3 protein: CAWSVSGELFF. For the CDR3, the DNA is TGTGCCTGGAGTGTATCGGGGGAGCTGTTTTTT.

The chain joins TRBV6-5 to TRBJ1-4, with 7 bases aligning to TRBD1. The germline CDR1 and CDR2 sequences are MNHEY and SVGAGI. This CDR3 is built from 15 residues. Losses at the gene ends were 4 bases for V and 2 bases for J; bases not matched to a gene: 4. Written as DNA, the CDR3 is TGTGCCAGCAGTTCCGACAGGGCGACTAATGAAAAACTGTTTTTT. It yields the protein CASSSDRATNEKLFF.

The chain employs TRBV25-1 and TRBJ1-3; TRBD1 matches 8 bases. Germline trimming cut 10 bases from V and 0 bases from J; bases unmatched to any gene: 5. The CDR3 is 14 residues long. Germline loops: CDR1 MGHDK, CDR2 SYGVNS. This chain's CDR3 is CAIPGQDSGNTIYF. CDR3 DNA sequence: TGTGCCATCCCGGGACAGGACTCTGGAAACACCATATATTTT. Combining the CDR3 with reference TRBV25-1 and TRBJ1-3 gives the whole variable domain EADIYQTPRYLVIGTGKKITLECSQTMGHDKMYWYQQDPGMELHLIHYSYGVNSTEKGDLSSESTVSRIRTEHFPLTLESARPSHTSQYLCAIPGQDSGNTIYFGEGSWLTVV.

This clone turned up a few times. The CDR3 DNA reads as TGTGCCAGCAGCTTGGAGGGACAGGGGCTCGGTTCACCCCTCCACTTT. Translating gives CASSLEGQGLGSPLHF. The chain links TRBV7-2 to TRBJ1-6, with 10 bases matching TRBD1. From germline, CDR1 is SGHTA and CDR2 FQGNSA. This CDR3 has 16 residues. V lost 3 bases and J lost 9; bases outside the gene matches: 8.

The rearrangement uses TRBV11-3 and TRBJ2-7, with D possibly being TRBD2 (6 bases). The ends were cut back, 0 bases at V and 4 bases at J, with 19 bases in the middle. CDR3 length: 17 amino acids. Germline V gene data show CDR1 as SGHNT and CDR2 as YENEEA. The CDR3 DNA reads TGTGCCAGCAGCTTAGATTCGGGCGGAGGGCTGTCGTACGAGCAGTACTTC. Its translation is CASSLDSGGGLSYEQYF.